This TCR beta chain was identified in a study of shared clonotypes between healthy human individuals. Broader study findings: The sharing of 4% to 5.5% of naive CD4 clonotypes was seen across a handful of donors.

Roughly 200 ng DNA, 25,000 to 35,000 T cell genomes, went into each sorted-subset replicate PCR. TCRdb's table, derived via immunoSEQ multiplex PCR, lists solely in-frame clones and lacks some. The sample lists approximately 2.3 million clones, approximately 95% seen once, with around 0.4% in the top ten. Germline lookup yields CDR1 MNHEY and CDR2 SMNVEV (reference sequence). The V and J ends lost 2 bases and 2 bases respectively, with 7 bases between them. The CDR3 spans 14 residues. A note on this clone: The antigen is not known.

Material: naive CD4+ T cells from PBMCs. As for subset: CD45RA+ positively selected. The chain carries TRBV27 and TRBJ1-5; TRBD1 is a possible D gene (5 bases). The TCR sequence derives from a man aged 18 to 29 in good health. Some clones in this sample may be carry-over from other donors' samples. In DNA form, the CDR3 reads TGTGCCAGCAGTTTACGGGACGGCAATCAGCCCCAGCATTTT. Amino acid sequence: CASSLRDGNQPQHF.